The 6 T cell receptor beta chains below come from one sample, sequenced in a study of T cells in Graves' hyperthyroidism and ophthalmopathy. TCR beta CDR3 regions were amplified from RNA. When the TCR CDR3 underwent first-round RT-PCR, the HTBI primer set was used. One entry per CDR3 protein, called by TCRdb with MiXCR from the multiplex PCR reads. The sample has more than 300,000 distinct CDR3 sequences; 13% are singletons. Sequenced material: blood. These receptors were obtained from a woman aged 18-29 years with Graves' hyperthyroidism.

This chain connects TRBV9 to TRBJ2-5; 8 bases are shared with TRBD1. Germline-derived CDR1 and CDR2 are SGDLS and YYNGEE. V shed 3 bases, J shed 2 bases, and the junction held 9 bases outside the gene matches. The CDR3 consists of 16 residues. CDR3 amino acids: CASSAPPGQEQETQYF. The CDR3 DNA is TGTGCCAGCAGCGCACCTCCGGGACAGGAACAAGAGACCCAGTACTTC.

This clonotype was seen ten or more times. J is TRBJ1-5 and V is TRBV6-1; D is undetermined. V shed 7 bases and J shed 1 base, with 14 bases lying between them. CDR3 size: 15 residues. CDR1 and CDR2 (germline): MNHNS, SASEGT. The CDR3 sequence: CASIRGTGSNQPQHF. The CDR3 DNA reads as TGTGCCAGCATACGTGGCACCGGGAGCAATCAGCCCCAGCATTTT.

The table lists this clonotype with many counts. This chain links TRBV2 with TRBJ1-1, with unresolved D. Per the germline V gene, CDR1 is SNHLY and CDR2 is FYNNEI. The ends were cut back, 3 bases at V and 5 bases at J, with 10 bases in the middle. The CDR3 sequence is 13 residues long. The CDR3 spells CASSDGFGTEAFF. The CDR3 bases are TGTGCCAGCAGTGACGGGTTTGGTACTGAAGCTTTCTTT.

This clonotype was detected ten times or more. The CDR3 nucleotides are TGCAGTGGGCAGGACTCCTACGAGCAGTACTTC. Translating gives CSGQDSYEQYF. V gene TRBV20-1 combines with J gene TRBJ2-7; D not resolved. The V end lost 7 bases, the J end lost 0 bases, and 7 bases lay between the germline ends. The germline gives CDR1 DFQATT, CDR2 SNEGSKA (reference sequence). The CDR3 runs to 11 residues.

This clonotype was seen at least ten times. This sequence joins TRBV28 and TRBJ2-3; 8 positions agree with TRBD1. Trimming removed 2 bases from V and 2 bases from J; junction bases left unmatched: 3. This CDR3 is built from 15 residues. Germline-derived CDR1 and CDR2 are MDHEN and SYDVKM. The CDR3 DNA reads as TGTGCCAGCAGTTTACTGGACAGGGACACAGATACGCAGTATTTT. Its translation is CASSLLDRDTDTQYF.

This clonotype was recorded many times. Written as DNA, the CDR3 is TGTGCCAGTAGAAGAACGGTGAGCACTGAAGCTTTCTTT. Protein: CASRRTVSTEAFF. The rearrangement joins TRBV19 to TRBJ1-1, with unresolved D. The CDR3 totals 13 residues. V dropped 6 bases and J dropped 4 bases, with 12 bases sitting between them. Germline CDR1 is LNHDA and CDR2 is SQIVND (reference sequence).